A single sample is the source of the 9 T cell receptor beta chains below, sequenced in a study of blood T cells in healthy people across ages. Primed by a sample-barcoded 5' primer and a J-beta primer mix, a second PCR proceeded for 7 to 11 cycles. Via MiXCR, TCRdb re-called the 5' RACE reads, giving one row per CDR3 protein. Altogether roughly 2 million distinct CDR3 sequences are present, around half being singletons, with the ten largest covering over 2%. Sequenced input: blood. The origin of the receptors is a woman in her thirties or forties in good health.

This chain uses TRBV15 with TRBJ2-3; D unclear. The germline V and J ends were trimmed by 0 bases and 0 bases, with 7 bases remaining between them. Germline lookup yields CDR1 LNHNV and CDR2 YYDKDF (reference sequence). The CDR3 is 15 amino acids. The CDR3 DNA follows: TGTGCCACCAGCAGAGATGACGGGAGCACAGATACGCAGTATTTT. This gives the protein CATSRDDGSTDTQYF.

V is TRBV27 and J is TRBJ2-1; TRBD1 matches 7 bases. The J segment lost 4 bases and the V segment lost 5 bases, leaving 8 bases of the junction unmatched. The CDR3 length is 15 residues. CDR1 and CDR2 from the germline V gene are MNHEY and SMNVEV (reference sequence). In nucleotides, the CDR3 is TGTGCCAGCAGTACGACAGGGTTGTTGTACAATGAGCAGTTCTTC. Translating gives CASSTTGLLYNEQFF.

V gene TRBV12-3 or TRBV12-4 combines with J gene TRBJ2-3; TRBD2 matches 9 bases. Trimming cost V 2 bases and J 2 bases; bases outside gene matches: 5. This CDR3 is 16 amino acids long. CDR3 DNA sequence: TGTGCCAGCAGTTTAAATCTAGCGGGGACCACAGATACGCAGTATTTT. Amino acids: CASSLNLAGTTDTQYF.

V is TRBV4-2 and J is TRBJ2-7, with unresolved D. The CDR3 spans 14 residues. V was clipped by 0 bases and J by 7 bases, with 13 bases between them. Germline CDR1 reads LGHNA; CDR2 reads YNFKEQ. This CDR3 is CASSQDVGYNEQYF. CDR3 coding DNA: TGTGCCAGCAGCCAAGATGTAGGTTACAATGAGCAGTACTTC.

This clonotype was observed a few times. The V and J genes are TRBV27 and TRBJ2-7; D gene ambiguous. Germline V lookup: CDR1 MNHEY, CDR2 SMNVEV (reference sequence). The CDR3 extends over 14 amino acids. V was cut by 3 bases and J by 2 bases, with 11 bases left in between. This CDR3 reads CASSFHGLPYEQYF. CDR3 coding DNA: TGTGCCAGCAGTTTCCACGGGTTACCCTACGAGCAGTACTTC.

CDR3 coding DNA: TGTGCCAGCAGCGTAGGGGGCCAGGGAATGGGTTCACCCCTCCACTTT. This translates into CASSVGGQGMGSPLHF. The chain carries TRBV9 and TRBJ1-6, with a tentative D call TRBD1 (5 bases). The CDR3 is made up of 16 amino acids. Germline V gene sequence: CDR1 SGDLS, CDR2 YYNGEE. V was clipped by 0 bases and J by 9 bases, with 16 bases between them.

This chain connects TRBV7-2 to TRBJ2-6; D is uncertain. The CDR3 runs to 14 residues. Trimming took 5 bases from V and 4 from J, leaving 9 bases between them. Germline V lookup: CDR1 SGHTA, CDR2 FQGNSA. The CDR3 DNA is TGTGCCAGCAGCCGGGTATGGGGGGCCAACGTCCTGACTTTC. This encodes CASSRVWGANVLTF.

This clonotype was counted only a few times. The chain recombines TRBV20-1 with TRBJ2-5, with 8 bases identical to TRBD2. The CDR3 runs to 14 residues. Germline CDR1 reads DFQATT; CDR2 reads SNEGSKA (reference sequence). V lost 3 bases, J lost 2 bases, and 5 bases stayed unmatched. The CDR3 coding sequence is TGCAGTGCTAGGGCGGGGGGATTGCAAGAGACCCAGTACTTC. As protein: CSARAGGLQETQYF.

The chain uses TRBV6-5 and TRBJ2-1, with D unclear. CDR1 is MNHEY and CDR2 is SVGAGI in the germline V gene. Trimming took 8 bases from V and 4 from J, leaving 9 bases between them. The CDR3 is 12 amino acids. In DNA form, the CDR3 reads TGTGCCAGCTACATCTCTTACAATGAGCAGTTCTTC. It codes for CASYISYNEQFF.